The rows below give T cell receptor beta chains drawn from one sample of a study of radiotherapy plus CTLA-4 blockade in lung cancer. Only in-frame clones appear in the TCRdb table, and some are missing; sequencing was by immunoSEQ multiplex PCR. The sample lists roughly 90,000 clones, 70% to 90% occurring once. The sequences come from peripheral blood, collected from a patient treated with radiotherapy plus ipilimumab. These receptors came from a human donor with non-small cell lung cancer that progressed on radiotherapy plus ipilimumab. CDR3s include the opening cysteine and the closing phenylalanine or tryptophan. A D gene is named only where the DNA matches it firmly. A row's size may be missing; if present it is once, few, many or a size class.

D gene: TRBD2; clone size: once; J gene: TRBJ2-3; V gene: TRBV2; CDR3 DNA: TGTGCCAGCAGCCCCTTAGCCGGCGGCCTAGCGGGAAACACAGATACGCAGTATTTT; CDR3 protein: CASSPLAGGLAGNTDTQYF
D gene: -; clone size: -; J gene: TRBJ2-1; V gene: TRBV30; CDR3 DNA: TGTGCCTGGAGTGTAAAGGAGGGTACCTCCTACAATGAGCAGTTCTTC; CDR3 protein: CAWSVKEGTSYNEQFF
D gene: -; clone size: -; J gene: TRBJ2-1; V gene: TRBV5-6; CDR3 DNA: TGTGCCAGCAGCGAGGGGTGGGGTGAGCAGTTCTTC; CDR3 protein: CASSEGWGEQFF
D gene: TRBD2; clone size: -; J gene: TRBJ2-1; V gene: TRBV7-7; CDR3 DNA: TGTGCTAGCAGCCCTTGGAGTAGCGGGATGCCTGAGCAGTTCTTC; CDR3 protein: CASSPWSSGMPEQFF
D gene: -; clone size: -; J gene: TRBJ2-5; V gene: TRBV11-2; CDR3 DNA: TGTGCCAGCAGCTCAGGACGGGTCCAAGAGACCCAGTACTTC; CDR3 protein: CASSSGRVQETQYF
D gene: TRBD2; clone size: -; J gene: TRBJ2-3; V gene: TRBV5-1; CDR3 DNA: TGCGCCAGCAGCATACCTAGCGGAGCTAGCACAGATACGCAGTATTTT; CDR3 protein: CASSIPSGASTDTQYF
D gene: -; clone size: -; J gene: TRBJ2-3; V gene: TRBV11-3; CDR3 DNA: TGTGCCAGCAGCTTAGGAGTAGCGGTCAGCACAGATACGCAGTATTTT; CDR3 protein: CASSLGVAVSTDTQYF
D gene: -; clone size: -; J gene: TRBJ1-1; V gene: TRBV30; CDR3 DNA: TGTGCCTGGAAAGGGGGGACGAACACTGAAGCTTTCTTT; CDR3 protein: CAWKGGTNTEAFF
D gene: -; clone size: -; J gene: TRBJ1-2; V gene: TRBV2; CDR3 DNA: TGTGCCAGCAGTGGCGTCAGCAAAAACTATGGCTACACCTTC; CDR3 protein: CASSGVSKNYGYTF
D gene: -; clone size: -; J gene: TRBJ2-7; V gene: TRBV27; CDR3 DNA: TGTGCCAGCAGTTTCCGTGAAAGACAGGCCGAGCAGTACTTC; CDR3 protein: CASSFRERQAEQYF
D gene: -; clone size: -; J gene: TRBJ2-2; V gene: TRBV5-1; CDR3 DNA: TGCGCCAGCAGCTTGGAAGGGGGGAGCACCGGGGAGCTGTTTTTT; CDR3 protein: CASSLEGGSTGELFF
D gene: -; clone size: -; J gene: TRBJ1-2; V gene: TRBV6-1; CDR3 DNA: TGTGCCAGCAGTGAACAAGGCCGCTATGGCTACACCTTC; CDR3 protein: CASSEQGRYGYTF
D gene: -; clone size: -; J gene: TRBJ1-1; V gene: TRBV4-1; CDR3 DNA: TGCGCCAGCAGCTTTGACCACTTCACTGAAGCTTTCTTT; CDR3 protein: CASSFDHFTEAFF
D gene: TRBD2; clone size: -; J gene: TRBJ2-3; V gene: TRBV19; CDR3 DNA: TGTGCCAGTAGTTTGGGACTAGCGGTCACAGATACGCAGTATTTT; CDR3 protein: CASSLGLAVTDTQYF
D gene: -; clone size: -; J gene: TRBJ1-5; V gene: TRBV19; CDR3 DNA: TGTGCCAGTAGTATTTGGGGCAATCAGCCCCAGCATTTT; CDR3 protein: CASSIWGNQPQHF
D gene: -; clone size: -; J gene: TRBJ2-2; V gene: TRBV7-3; CDR3 DNA: TGTGCCAGCAGCCTGAAGAACACCGGGGAGCTGTTTTTT; CDR3 protein: CASSLKNTGELFF
D gene: TRBD1; clone size: -; J gene: TRBJ2-7; V gene: TRBV27; CDR3 DNA: TGTGCCAGCAGCCAACAGGGGGGCGAGCAGTACTTC; CDR3 protein: CASSQQGGEQYF